This TCR beta chain originates from a study of blood T cell repertoires in COVID-19. The V and J ends lost 9 bases and 0 bases respectively, with 15 bases between them. Germline values: CDR1 SEHNR, CDR2 FQNEAQ (reference sequence). The CDR3 has 15 amino acids. Under the authors' procedure: Quantification of nucleated cells was approximated via reference gene primer amplification. Profiled with immunoSEQ multiplex PCR; TCRdb holds only in-frame clones, not every one. D and trimming were read from the DNA, whereas the V and J calls and clone size are those reported in that table. In the table there are roughly 50,000 clones, 90% of which are singletons.

The receptor was derived from a man aged 65 to 79 with acute or convalescent COVID-19. The chain joins TRBV7-9 to TRBJ2-1; weak D call: TRBD1 (7 bases). Material: peripheral blood. CDR3 residues: CASFNRGGSYNEQFF. The CDR3 DNA reads TGTGCCAGTTTTAACAGGGGAGGCTCCTACAATGAGCAGTTCTTC.